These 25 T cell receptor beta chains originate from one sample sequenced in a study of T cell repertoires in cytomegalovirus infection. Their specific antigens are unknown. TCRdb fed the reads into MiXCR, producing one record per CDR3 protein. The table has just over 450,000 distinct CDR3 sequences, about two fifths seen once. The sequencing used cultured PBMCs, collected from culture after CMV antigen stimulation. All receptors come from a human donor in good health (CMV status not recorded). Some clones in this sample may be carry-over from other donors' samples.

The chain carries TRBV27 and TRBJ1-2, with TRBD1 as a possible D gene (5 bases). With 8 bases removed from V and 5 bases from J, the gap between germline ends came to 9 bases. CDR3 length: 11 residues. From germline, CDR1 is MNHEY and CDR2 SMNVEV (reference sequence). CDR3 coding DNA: TGTGCCAGCGCAGGGTTGTATGGCTACACCTTC. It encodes CASAGLYGYTF.

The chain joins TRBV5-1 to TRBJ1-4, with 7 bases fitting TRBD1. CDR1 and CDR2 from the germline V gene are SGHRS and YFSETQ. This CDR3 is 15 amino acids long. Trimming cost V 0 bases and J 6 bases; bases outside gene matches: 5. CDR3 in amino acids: CASSLARGSHEKLFF. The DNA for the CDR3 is TGCGCCAGCAGCTTGGCCAGGGGGTCGCATGAAAAACTGTTTTTT.

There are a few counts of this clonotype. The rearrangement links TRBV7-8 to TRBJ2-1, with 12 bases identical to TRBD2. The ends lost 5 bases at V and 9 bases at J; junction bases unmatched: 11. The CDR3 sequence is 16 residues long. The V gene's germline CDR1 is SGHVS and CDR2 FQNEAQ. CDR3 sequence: CASSPWTSGIATEQFF. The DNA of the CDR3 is TGTGCCAGCAGCCCGTGGACTAGCGGGATTGCCACTGAGCAGTTCTTC.

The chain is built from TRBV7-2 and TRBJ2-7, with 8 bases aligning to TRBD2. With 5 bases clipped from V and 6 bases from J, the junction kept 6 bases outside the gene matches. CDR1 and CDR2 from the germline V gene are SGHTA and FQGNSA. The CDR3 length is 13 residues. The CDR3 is CASSPGLESEQYF. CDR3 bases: TGTGCCAGCAGCCCGGGACTAGAATCCGAGCAGTACTTC.

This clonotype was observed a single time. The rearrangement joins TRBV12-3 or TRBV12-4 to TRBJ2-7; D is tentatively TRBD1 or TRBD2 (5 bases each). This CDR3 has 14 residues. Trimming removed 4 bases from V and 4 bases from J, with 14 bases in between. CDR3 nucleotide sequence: TGTGCCAGCAGTTCAGCCAGGGAGTGGTACGAGCAGTACTTC. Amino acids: CASSSAREWYEQYF.

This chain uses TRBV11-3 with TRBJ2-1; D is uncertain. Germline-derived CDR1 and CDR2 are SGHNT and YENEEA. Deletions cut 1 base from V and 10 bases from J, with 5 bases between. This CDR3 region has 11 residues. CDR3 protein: CASSLGFEQFF. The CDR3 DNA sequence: TGTGCCAGCAGCTTAGGTTTCGAGCAGTTCTTC.

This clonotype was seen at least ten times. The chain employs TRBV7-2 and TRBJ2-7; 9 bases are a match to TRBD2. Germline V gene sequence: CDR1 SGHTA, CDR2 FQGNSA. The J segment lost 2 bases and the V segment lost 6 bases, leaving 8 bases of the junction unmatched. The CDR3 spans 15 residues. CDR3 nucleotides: TGTGCCAGCAGACCGGGCGGGGGGGGCCCCTACGAGCAGTACTTC. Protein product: CASRPGGGGPYEQYF.

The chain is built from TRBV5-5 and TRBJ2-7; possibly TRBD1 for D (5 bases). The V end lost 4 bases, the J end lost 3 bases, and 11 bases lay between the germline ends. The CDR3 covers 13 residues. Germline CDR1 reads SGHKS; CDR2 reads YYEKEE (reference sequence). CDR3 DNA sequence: TGTGCCAGCAGCCGACAGAGCTACTACGAGCAGTACTTC. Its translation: CASSRQSYYEQYF.

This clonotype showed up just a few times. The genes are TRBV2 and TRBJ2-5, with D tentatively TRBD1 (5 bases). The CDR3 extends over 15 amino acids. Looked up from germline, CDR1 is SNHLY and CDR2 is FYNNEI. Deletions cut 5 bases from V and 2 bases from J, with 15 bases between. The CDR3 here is CASSPRYRTQETQYF. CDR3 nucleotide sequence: TGTGCCAGCAGTCCCAGATATAGGACACAAGAGACCCAGTACTTC.

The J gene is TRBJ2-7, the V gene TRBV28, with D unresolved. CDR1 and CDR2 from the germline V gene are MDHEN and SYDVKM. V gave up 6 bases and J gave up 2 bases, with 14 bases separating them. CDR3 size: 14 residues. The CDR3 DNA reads TGTGCCAGCAGAACCCTGGACGGAACCTACGAGCAGTACTTC. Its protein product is CASRTLDGTYEQYF.

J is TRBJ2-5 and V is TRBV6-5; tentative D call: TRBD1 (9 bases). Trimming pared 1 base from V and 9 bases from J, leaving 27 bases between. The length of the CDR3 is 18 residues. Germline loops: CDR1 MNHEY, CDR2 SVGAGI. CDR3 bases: TGTGCCAGCAGTTACTGGGGACAGGGTAGAGCGGGACTAGACTCCCAGTACTTC. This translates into CASSYWGQGRAGLDSQYF.

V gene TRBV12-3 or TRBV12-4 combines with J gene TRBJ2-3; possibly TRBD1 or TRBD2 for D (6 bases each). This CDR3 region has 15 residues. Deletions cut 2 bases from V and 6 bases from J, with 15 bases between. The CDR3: CASSLIGGALDTQYF. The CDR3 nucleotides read TGTGCCAGCAGTTTAATCGGGGGCGCGTTGGATACGCAGTATTTT.

The CDR3 loop reads CASSQPGSTEAFF. The CDR3 DNA follows: TGTGCCAGCAGCCAACCGGGGAGTACTGAAGCTTTCTTT. The chain joins TRBV7-2 to TRBJ1-1, with unresolved D. The CDR3 has 13 residues. Trimming left V 5 bases short and J 5 bases short, with 12 bases between. Germline V CDR1 and CDR2: SGHTA, FQGNSA.

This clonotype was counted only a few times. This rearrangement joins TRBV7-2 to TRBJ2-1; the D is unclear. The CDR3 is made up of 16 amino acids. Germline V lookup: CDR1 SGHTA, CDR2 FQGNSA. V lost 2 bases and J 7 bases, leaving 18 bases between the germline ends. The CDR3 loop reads CASSLQMVSPRNEQFF. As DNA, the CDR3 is TGTGCCAGCAGCTTACAAATGGTGAGTCCCCGAAATGAGCAGTTCTTC. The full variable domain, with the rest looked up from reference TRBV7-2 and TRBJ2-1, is GAGVSQSPSNKVTEKGKDVELRCDPISGHTALYWYRQSLGQGLEFLIYFQGNSAPDKSGLPSDRFSAERTGGSVSTLTIQRTQQEDSAVYLCASSLQMVSPRNEQFFGPGTRLTVL.

CDR3 bases: TGTGCCAGCAGTAATGAGGGGGCAGGAATCATTCAGTACTTC. As protein: CASSNEGAGIIQYF. The chain is built from TRBV7-2 and TRBJ2-4; 7 bases line up with TRBD1. The germline V gene has CDR1 SGHTA and CDR2 FQGNSA. The CDR3 is made up of 14 amino acids. The V and J ends lost 6 bases and 9 bases, in that order; junction bases with no gene match: 11.

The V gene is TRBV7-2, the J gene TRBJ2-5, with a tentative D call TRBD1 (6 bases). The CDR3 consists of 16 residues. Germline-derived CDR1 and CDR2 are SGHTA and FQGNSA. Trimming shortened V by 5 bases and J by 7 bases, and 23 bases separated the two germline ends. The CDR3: CASSATHTGRRGTQYF. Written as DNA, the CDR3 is TGTGCCAGCAGCGCCACCCACACAGGGCGCCGCGGGACCCAGTACTTC.

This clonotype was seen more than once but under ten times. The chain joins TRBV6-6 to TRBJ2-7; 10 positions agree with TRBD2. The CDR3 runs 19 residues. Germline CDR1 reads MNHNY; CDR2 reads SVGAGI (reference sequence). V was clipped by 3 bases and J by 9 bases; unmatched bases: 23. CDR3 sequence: CASSYRTGLATTSGLGQYF. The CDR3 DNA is TGTGCCAGCAGTTATCGAACGGGACTAGCGACAACTTCCGGGCTCGGGCAGTACTTC.

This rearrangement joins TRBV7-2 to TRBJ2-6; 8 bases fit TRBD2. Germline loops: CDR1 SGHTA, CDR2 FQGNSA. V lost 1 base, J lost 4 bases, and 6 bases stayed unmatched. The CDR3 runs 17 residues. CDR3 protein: CASSLDRGLGGANVLTF. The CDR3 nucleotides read TGTGCCAGCAGCTTAGACCGGGGACTAGGCGGGGCCAACGTCCTGACTTTC.

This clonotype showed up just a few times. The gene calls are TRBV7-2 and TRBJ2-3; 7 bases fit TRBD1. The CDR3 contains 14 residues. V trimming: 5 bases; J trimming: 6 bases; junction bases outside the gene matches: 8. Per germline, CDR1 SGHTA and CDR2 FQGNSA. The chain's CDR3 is CASSPDTTGDTQYF. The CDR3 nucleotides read TGTGCCAGCAGCCCCGACACGACAGGGGATACGCAGTATTTT.

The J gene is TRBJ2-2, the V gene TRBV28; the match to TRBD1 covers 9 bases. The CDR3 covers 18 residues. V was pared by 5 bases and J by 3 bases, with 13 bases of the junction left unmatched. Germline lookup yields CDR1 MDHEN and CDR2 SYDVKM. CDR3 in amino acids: CASSAIRPRTGDTGELFF. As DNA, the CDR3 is TGTGCCAGCAGTGCCATACGCCCCCGGACAGGGGACACCGGGGAGCTGTTTTTT.

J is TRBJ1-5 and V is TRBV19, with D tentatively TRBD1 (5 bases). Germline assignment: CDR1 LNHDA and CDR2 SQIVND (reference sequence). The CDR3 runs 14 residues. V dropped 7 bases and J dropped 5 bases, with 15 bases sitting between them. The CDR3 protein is CASKAGRSDQPQHF. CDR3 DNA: TGTGCCAGTAAGGCAGGGCGTTCGGATCAGCCCCAGCATTTT.

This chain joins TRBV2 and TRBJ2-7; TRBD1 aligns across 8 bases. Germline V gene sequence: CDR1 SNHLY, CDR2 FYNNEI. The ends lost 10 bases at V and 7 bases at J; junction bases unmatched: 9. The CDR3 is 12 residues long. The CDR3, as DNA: TGTGCCAACGGACAGACAGGGGATGAGCAGTACTTC. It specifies CANGQTGDEQYF.

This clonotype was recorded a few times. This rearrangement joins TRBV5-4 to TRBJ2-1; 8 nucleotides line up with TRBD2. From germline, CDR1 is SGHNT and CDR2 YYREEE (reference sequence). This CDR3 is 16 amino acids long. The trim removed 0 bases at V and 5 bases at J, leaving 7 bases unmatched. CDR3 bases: TGTGCCAGCAGCTTGGCTCCCGGGACTAGGAACAATGAGCAGTTCTTC. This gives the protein CASSLAPGTRNNEQFF.

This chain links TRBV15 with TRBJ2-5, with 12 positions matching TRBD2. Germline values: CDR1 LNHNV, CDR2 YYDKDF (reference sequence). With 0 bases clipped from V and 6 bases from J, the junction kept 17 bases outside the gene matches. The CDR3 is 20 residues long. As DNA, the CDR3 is TGTGCCACCAGCAGAGATAAATCGTCTAGCGGGGGGGAAGCTGGGAAGACCCAGTACTTC. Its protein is CATSRDKSSSGGEAGKTQYF. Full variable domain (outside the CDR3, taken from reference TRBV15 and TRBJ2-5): DAMVIQNPRYQVTQFGKPVTLSCSQTLNHNVMYWYQQKSSQAPKLLFHYYDKDFNNEADTPDNFQSRRPNTSFCFLDIRSPGLGDTAMYLCATSRDKSSSGGEAGKTQYFGPGTRLLVL.

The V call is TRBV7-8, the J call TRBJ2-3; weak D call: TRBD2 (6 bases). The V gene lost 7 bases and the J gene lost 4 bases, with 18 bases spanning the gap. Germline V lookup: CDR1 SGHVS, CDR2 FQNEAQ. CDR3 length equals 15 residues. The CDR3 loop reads CASTKGDGSSDTQYF. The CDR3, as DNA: TGTGCCAGCACCAAAGGAGACGGGAGTTCAGATACGCAGTATTTT.